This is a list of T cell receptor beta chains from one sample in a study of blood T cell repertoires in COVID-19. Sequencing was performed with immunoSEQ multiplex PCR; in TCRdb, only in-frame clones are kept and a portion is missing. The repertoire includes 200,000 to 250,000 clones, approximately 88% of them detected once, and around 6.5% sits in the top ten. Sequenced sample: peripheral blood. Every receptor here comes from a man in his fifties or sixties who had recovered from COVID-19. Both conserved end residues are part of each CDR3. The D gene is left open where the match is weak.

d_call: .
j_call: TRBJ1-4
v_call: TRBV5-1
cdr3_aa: CASSLNYATNEKLFF
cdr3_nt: TGCGCCAGCAGCTTAAATTATGCAACTAATGAAAAACTGTTTTTT

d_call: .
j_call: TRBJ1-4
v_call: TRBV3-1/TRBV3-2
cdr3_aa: CASSQRPHYSGGKLFF
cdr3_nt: TGTGCCAGCAGCCAAAGACCCCACTATTCGGGGGGAAAACTGTTTTTT

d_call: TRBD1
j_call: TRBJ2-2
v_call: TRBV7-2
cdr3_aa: CASSSWTGVTGELFF
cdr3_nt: TGTGCCAGCAGCTCTTGGACAGGGGTAACCGGGGAGCTGTTTTTT

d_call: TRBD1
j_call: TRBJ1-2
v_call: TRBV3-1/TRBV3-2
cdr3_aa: CASSQDPGQGLGYGYTF
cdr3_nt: TGTGCCAGCAGCCAAGATCCGGGACAGGGTCTTGGCTATGGCTACACCTTC

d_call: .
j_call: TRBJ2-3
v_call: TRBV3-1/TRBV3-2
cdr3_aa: CASSQDPTTDTQYF
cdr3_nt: TGTGCCAGCAGCCAAGATCCGACTACAGATACGCAGTATTTT

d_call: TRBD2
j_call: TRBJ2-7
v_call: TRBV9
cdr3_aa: CASSVGSSGGAYEQYF
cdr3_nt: TGTGCCAGCAGCGTAGGCTCTAGCGGGGGTGCCTACGAGCAGTACTTC

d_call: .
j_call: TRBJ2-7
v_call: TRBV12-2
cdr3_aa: CASRYHTRAGGTYEQYF
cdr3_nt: TGTGCAAGTCGCTACCATACCAGAGCGGGAGGGACCTACGAGCAGTACTTC

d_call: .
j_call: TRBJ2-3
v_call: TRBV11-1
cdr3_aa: CASSTGPRADTQYF
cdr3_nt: TGTGCCAGCAGCACCGGCCCCCGAGCGGATACGCAGTATTTT

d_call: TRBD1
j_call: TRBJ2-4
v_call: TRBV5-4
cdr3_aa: CASSLRDRINIQYF
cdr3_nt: TGTGCCAGCAGCCTTCGGGACAGGATAAACATTCAGTACTTC

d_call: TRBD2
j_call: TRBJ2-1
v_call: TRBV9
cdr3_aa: CASSVSGRGSYNEQFF
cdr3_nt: TGTGCCAGCAGCGTTAGCGGGAGAGGGTCCTACAATGAGCAGTTCTTC

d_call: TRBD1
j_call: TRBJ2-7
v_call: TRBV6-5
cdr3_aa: CASSYTWDRVVEQYF
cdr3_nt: TGTGCCAGCAGTTACACATGGGACAGGGTGGTCGAGCAGTACTTC

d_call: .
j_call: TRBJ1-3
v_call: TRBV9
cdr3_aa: CASSVSGGSGNTIYF
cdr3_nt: TGTGCCAGCAGCGTCTCCGGGGGGTCTGGAAACACCATATATTTT

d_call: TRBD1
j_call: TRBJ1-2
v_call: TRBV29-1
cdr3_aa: CSAGGQGGYGYTF
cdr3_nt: TGCAGCGCTGGGGGACAGGGAGGCTATGGCTACACCTTC

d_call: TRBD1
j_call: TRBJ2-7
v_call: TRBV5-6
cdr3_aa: CASSFWTGGLHEQYF
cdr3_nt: TGTGCCAGCAGCTTCTGGACAGGGGGCTTACACGAGCAGTACTTC

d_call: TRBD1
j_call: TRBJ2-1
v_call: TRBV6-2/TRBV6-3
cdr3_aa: CASSYSIQGVYNEQFF
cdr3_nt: TGTGCCAGCAGTTACTCGATACAGGGGGTCTACAATGAGCAGTTCTTC

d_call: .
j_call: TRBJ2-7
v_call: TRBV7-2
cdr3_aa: CASSWSEAEQYF
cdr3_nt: TGTGCCAGCAGCTGGAGCGAGGCCGAGCAGTACTTC